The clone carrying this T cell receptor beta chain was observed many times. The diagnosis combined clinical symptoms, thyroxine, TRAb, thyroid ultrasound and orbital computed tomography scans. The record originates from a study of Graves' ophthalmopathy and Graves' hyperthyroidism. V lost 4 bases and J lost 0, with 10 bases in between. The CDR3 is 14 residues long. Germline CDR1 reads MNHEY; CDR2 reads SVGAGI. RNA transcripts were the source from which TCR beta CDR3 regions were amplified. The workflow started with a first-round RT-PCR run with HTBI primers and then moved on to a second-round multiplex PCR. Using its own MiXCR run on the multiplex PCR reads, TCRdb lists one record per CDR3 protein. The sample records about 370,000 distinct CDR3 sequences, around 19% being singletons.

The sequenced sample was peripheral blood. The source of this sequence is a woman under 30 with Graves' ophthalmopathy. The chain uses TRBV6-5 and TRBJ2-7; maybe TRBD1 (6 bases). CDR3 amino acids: CASSFSGDSYEQYF. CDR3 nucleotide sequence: TGTGCCAGCAGTTTCTCAGGGGACTCCTACGAGCAGTACTTC.